The 5 T cell receptor beta chains below all came from one sample that was sequenced in a study of blood T cell repertoires in COVID-19. Repertoires were generated with immunoSEQ multiplex PCR, while TCRdb's copy carries only in-frame clones and drops some. Among 150,000 or so clones listed, 82% were seen once. The sample comprised peripheral blood. The receptors stem from a woman in her 70s with acute or convalescent COVID-19.

This clone was counted a single time. The V and J genes are TRBV4-1 and TRBJ1-5, with D perhaps matching TRBD1 (6 bases). The CDR3 is 15 amino acids. Germline V CDR1 and CDR2: MGHRA, YSYEKL. V was cut by 1 base and J by 4 bases, with 11 bases left in between. The CDR3 protein is CASSQVPGVNQPQHF. The CDR3 DNA follows: TGCGCCAGCAGCCAAGTTCCAGGGGTTAATCAGCCCCAGCATTTT.

V usage is TRBV7-2 and J usage is TRBJ2-1; D is unresolved. Trimming stripped 1 base from V and 7 bases from J, with 5 bases between. Looked up from germline, CDR1 is SGHTA and CDR2 is FQGNSA. This CDR3 region has 12 residues. In nucleotides, the CDR3 is TGTGCCAGCAGCTTAGATTATAATGAGCAGTTCTTC. It is translated as CASSLDYNEQFF.

The chain links TRBV5-1 to TRBJ1-1; D not certain. Trimming stripped 3 bases from V and 1 base from J, with 10 bases between. CDR1 is SGHRS, CDR2 YFSETQ, per germline. The CDR3 is made up of 14 amino acids. The CDR3 spells CASSSGFWNTEAFF. The DNA of the CDR3 is TGCGCCAGCAGCTCCGGGTTTTGGAACACTGAAGCTTTCTTT. Supplemented by reference TRBV5-1 and TRBJ1-1, the full variable domain reads KAGVTQTPRYLIKTRGQQVTLSCSPISGHRSVSWYQQTPGQGLQFLFEYFSETQRNKGNFPGRFSGRQFSNSRSEMNVSTLELGDSALYLCASSSGFWNTEAFFGQGTRLTVV.

V gene TRBV9 combines with J gene TRBJ1-1; D remains unclear. Trimming stripped 0 bases from V and 1 base from J, with 4 bases between. Germline CDR1 is SGDLS and CDR2 is YYNGEE. This CDR3 region has 13 residues. The CDR3 loop reads CASSVVANTEAFF. CDR3 bases: TGTGCCAGCAGCGTAGTGGCGAACACTGAAGCTTTCTTT.

The chain carries TRBV13 and TRBJ2-1; 7 positions match TRBD1. Germline loops: CDR1 PRHDT, CDR2 FYEKMQ (reference sequence). The trim removed 7 bases at V and 6 bases at J, leaving 6 bases unmatched. CDR3 size: 13 residues. CDR3 nucleotide sequence: TGTGCCAGCAAGAAGGCAGGGGGCAATGAGCAGTTCTTC. Residues: CASKKAGGNEQFF.